This TCR beta chain was captured in a study of vaccination effects on CD4 cells after COVID-19. Study context: The second dose preceded post-vaccine samples by a median of 72 days.

The CDR3 spans 17 residues. Study outcomes and limitations: Few convalescent patients, and no early post-infection timepoints, were available to the study.

The ViraFEST assay expanded antigen-specific CD4+ T cells with viral peptide pools before sequencing. Investigators separated out CD4+ T cells once around nine days of culture had passed. Each participant received a vaccine that was either BNT162b2 or mRNA-1273, given as two doses. According to the study, vaccine recipients showed no prior SARS-CoV-2 infection and negative nucleocapsid antibodies. Half the medium was swapped for IL-2 medium on days 3 and 7. This clone was seen a single time. Its specificity is unknown. Libraries were prepared by immunoSEQ multiplex PCR; TCRdb keeps only in-frame clonotypes and omits some of them. The sample shows approximately 78,000 clones, about 80% of them seen only once.

The sample consisted of CD4+ T cells from PBMCs cultured with HCoV-229E spike peptides, taken after COVID-19 vaccination. The receptor was derived from a human donor who received a COVID-19 vaccine. The chain links TRBV21-1 to TRBJ2-5; TRBD1, the table's D call, was not compared with the DNA. TRBV21-1 is labeled a pseudogene. This CDR3 is CASSKDSAAAGEETQYF. The CDR3, as DNA: TGTGCCAGCAGCAAAGATTCCGCTGCGGCAGGGGAAGAGACCCAGTACTTC.